Given below is one T cell receptor (beta chain) in context. How the authors handled the data: Estimation of nucleated cell counts was performed using reference gene primer amplification. Profiling relied on immunoSEQ multiplex PCR, and the TCRdb table lists in-frame clones only, not all of them. That table is the source of V, J and clone size, and D and trimming were worked out from the DNA. Of 70,000 to 95,000 clones detected, approximately 89% appear once; the ten largest clones hold roughly 2.1%. The data belong to a study of blood T cell repertoires in COVID-19. The V segment lost 0 bases and the J segment 2 bases; nucleotides outside the gene matches: 15. Germline V gene lookup returns CDR1 MGHRA and CDR2 YSYEKL. This CDR3 spans 20 amino acids.

The TCR originated in a middle-aged man with acute or convalescent COVID-19. Sequenced sample: peripheral blood. The chain is built from TRBV4-1 and TRBJ2-5; 10 bases map to TRBD1. CDR3 sequence: CASSQDGFAGTGARQETQYF. The CDR3 DNA follows: TGCGCCAGCAGCCAAGATGGGTTCGCTGGGACAGGGGCGAGACAAGAGACCCAGTACTTC.